Following are 28 T cell receptor beta chains from one sample sequenced in a study of T cells in Graves' hyperthyroidism and ophthalmopathy. Researchers took RNA transcripts and amplified the TCR beta CDR3 regions from them. When the TCR CDR3 underwent first-round RT-PCR, the HTBI primer set was used. TCRdb re-derived calls from the multiplex PCR reads in MiXCR, one entry per CDR3 protein. The sample contains 300,000 to 400,000 distinct CDR3 sequences, 21% of which appear only once. Input material: blood. The receptors derive from a woman in her forties or fifties with Graves' hyperthyroidism.

A few counts support this clonotype. V and J are TRBV6-4 and TRBJ2-7, with D possibly being TRBD1 (6 bases). V was shortened by 4 bases and J by 0 bases, with 10 bases between the two germline ends. Germline V gene lookup returns CDR1 MRHNA and CDR2 SNTAGT. The CDR3 length is 14 residues. CDR3 residues: CASSGKGGSYEQYF. CDR3 nucleotide sequence: TGTGCCAGCAGTGGAAAAGGGGGCTCCTACGAGCAGTACTTC.

The V and J genes are TRBV28 and TRBJ2-2; D possibly uses TRBD1 or TRBD2 (5 bases each). Germline V gene data show CDR1 as MDHEN and CDR2 as SYDVKM. The CDR3 sequence is 16 residues long. The V end was cut by 1 base, the J end by 2 bases, with 11 bases between. CDR3 in DNA: TGTGCCAGCAGTTTATTAAAGGGGAGAAACACCGGGGAGCTGTTTTTT. Its protein product is CASSLLKGRNTGELFF.

This clonotype was seen a handful of times. This rearrangement joins TRBV20-1 to TRBJ2-6, with unresolved D. CDR3 length: 14 amino acids. Trimming cost V 6 bases and J 1 base, with 10 bases left between them. The V gene's germline CDR1 is DFQATT and CDR2 SNEGSKA (reference sequence). In nucleotides, the CDR3 is TGCAGTGCCCGGCCGCTGTCTGGGGCCAACGTCCTGACTTTC. Translated: CSARPLSGANVLTF.

V gene TRBV4-2 combines with J gene TRBJ2-1; 8 bases align to TRBD2. J gave up 4 bases and V 0 bases, and 8 bases lay outside the gene matches. Germline CDR1 reads LGHNA; CDR2 reads YNFKEQ. This CDR3 comprises 17 residues. The CDR3 region is CASSQDGGGPPYNEQFF. Written as DNA, the CDR3 is TGTGCCAGCAGCCAAGATGGCGGGGGGCCACCTTACAATGAGCAGTTCTTC.

CDR3 sequence reads: CASSLASGGRGEQFF. In nucleotides, the CDR3 is TGTGCCAGCAGCCTGGCCTCCGGGGGGCGCGGGGAGCAGTTCTTC. This chain connects TRBV7-3 to TRBJ2-1; possible D gene TRBD2, 7 bases. Germline CDR1 is SGHTA and CDR2 is FQGTGA. The germline V and J ends were trimmed by 5 bases and 10 bases, with 21 bases remaining between them. This CDR3 spans 15 amino acids.

A single count supports this clonotype. The chain employs TRBV20-1 and TRBJ2-2, with a weak D call TRBD2 (7 bases). Deletions cut 0 bases from V and 6 bases from J, with 20 bases between. The V gene's germline CDR1 is DFQATT and CDR2 SNEGSKA (reference sequence). This CDR3 comprises 17 residues. Here the CDR3 reads CSARDPKGGDNAGELFF. CDR3 bases: TGCAGTGCTAGAGATCCCAAGGGGGGGGATAACGCCGGGGAGCTGTTTTTT.

This sequence joins TRBV30 and TRBJ1-5, with TRBD1 as a possible D gene (6 bases). Germline CDR1 GTSNPN, CDR2 SVGIG (reference sequence). This CDR3 region has 15 residues. V gave up 2 bases and J gave up 2 bases, with 13 bases separating them. CDR3 sequence reads: CAWSTQGLRNQPQHF. In nucleotides, the CDR3 is TGTGCCTGGAGTACCCAGGGGTTGCGCAATCAGCCCCAGCATTTT.

The chain couples TRBV10-3 to TRBJ1-2; D remains ambiguous. V lost 2 bases, J lost 6 bases, and 10 bases lay in between. CDR1 ENHRY and CDR2 SYGVKD come from the germline V gene. This CDR3 region has 13 residues. CDR3 nucleotide sequence: TGTGCCATCAGTGAGCGGCAGTCCAATGGCTACACCTTC. It yields the protein CAISERQSNGYTF.

Only a few counts were recorded for this clonotype. The chain links TRBV6-1 to TRBJ2-2; a possible D gene is TRBD2 (6 bases). Germline CDR1 is MNHNS and CDR2 is SASEGT. The V end was cut by 5 bases, the J end by 6 bases, with 13 bases between. This CDR3 is built from 14 residues. CDR3 nucleotide sequence: TGTGCCAGCAGTCCGGTAGGAGGGTCCGGGGAGCTGTTTTTT. It yields the protein CASSPVGGSGELFF.

In its sample, this clonotype was seen many times. The chain recombines TRBV5-8 with TRBJ2-7, with D unresolved. This CDR3 spans 12 amino acids. The V gene lost 4 bases and the J gene lost 6 bases, with 11 bases spanning the gap. From germline, CDR1 is SGHTS and CDR2 YDEGEE. In nucleotides, the CDR3 is TGTGCCAGCAGCCCCGCCGTACGCGAGCAGTACTTC. Protein: CASSPAVREQYF.

This clonotype has just a few counts. The rearrangement links TRBV25-1 to TRBJ1-3; TRBD1 aligns across 7 bases. The junction had 8 bases not matched to a gene; V was cut back by 5 bases and J by 4 bases. This CDR3 comprises 15 residues. Germline loops: CDR1 MGHDK, CDR2 SYGVNS. DNA of the CDR3: TGTGCCAGCAGTACGGGGACAGCACGGGGAAACACCATATATTTT. Its translation: CASSTGTARGNTIYF.

This clonotype was seen more than once but under ten times. J is TRBJ2-3 and V is TRBV4-2, with TRBD1 as a possible D gene (5 bases). The CDR3 loop spans 14 amino acids. Trimming took 0 bases from V and 4 from J, leaving 8 bases between them. Germline V gene lookup returns CDR1 LGHNA and CDR2 YNFKEQ. The CDR3: CASSQDPGSDTQYF. The CDR3 DNA follows: TGTGCCAGCAGCCAAGATCCAGGGTCAGATACGCAGTATTTT.

This clonotype was counted at least ten times. The rearrangement joins TRBV11-3 to TRBJ2-6; 9 nucleotides line up with TRBD1. The CDR3 has 16 amino acids. V lost 5 bases to trimming and J lost 3 bases; unmatched junction nucleotides: 5. The V gene's germline CDR1 is SGHNT and CDR2 YENEEA. In DNA form, the CDR3 reads TGTGCCAGCAGCGCCCGGACAGGGGATGGGGCCAACGTCCTGACTTTC. Translated, it gives CASSARTGDGANVLTF.

CDR3 bases: TGTGCCAGCAGTTTAAAGGGCAATGAGCAGTTCTTC. Protein product: CASSLKGNEQFF. The gene calls are TRBV12-3 or TRBV12-4 and TRBJ2-1; no firm D call. CDR3 length: 12 amino acids. V lost 2 bases and J lost 6, with 5 bases in between.

V usage is TRBV20-1 and J usage is TRBJ2-2; no firm D call. This CDR3 has 15 residues. Germline lookup yields CDR1 DFQATT and CDR2 SNEGSKA (reference sequence). Trimming shortened V by 0 bases and J by 6 bases, and 14 bases separated the two germline ends. CDR3 coding DNA: TGCAGTGCTAGAGACCTGGGCGTGTCGGCCGGGGAGCTGTTTTTT. It yields the protein CSARDLGVSAGELFF.

V and J are TRBV27 and TRBJ2-2; D is ambiguous. From germline, CDR1 is MNHEY and CDR2 SMNVEV (reference sequence). The CDR3 extends over 13 amino acids. V lost 3 bases and J 4 bases, leaving 6 bases between the germline ends. CDR3 DNA: TGTGCCAGCAGTTTTCAGGTCACCGGGGAGCTGTTTTTT. It yields the protein CASSFQVTGELFF.

This rearrangement joins TRBV28 to TRBJ2-1; TRBD2 matches 8 bases. Looked up from germline, CDR1 is MDHEN and CDR2 is SYDVKM. The ends lost 3 bases at V and 5 bases at J; junction bases unmatched: 6. This CDR3 contains 15 residues. The CDR3 region is CASSFTLAGNNEQFF. CDR3 DNA sequence: TGTGCCAGCAGTTTTACGCTAGCGGGTAACAATGAGCAGTTCTTC.

This clonotype appeared a single time. This sequence joins TRBV6-5 and TRBJ1-6; 10 nucleotides align to TRBD1. The CDR3 totals 14 residues. V lost 4 bases and J lost 9; bases outside the gene matches: 3. Germline V gene lookup returns CDR1 MNHEY and CDR2 SVGAGI. The CDR3 DNA is TGTGCCAGCAGTTCCGACAGGGGGCTTTCACCCCTCCACTTT. Protein: CASSSDRGLSPLHF.

The V call is TRBV7-9, the J call TRBJ2-5, with D possibly being TRBD1 or TRBD2 (7 bases each). The germline V gene encodes CDR1 SEHNR and CDR2 FQNEAQ (reference sequence). CDR3 size: 13 residues. V was pared by 5 bases and J by 5 bases, with 12 bases between. The CDR3 is CASSQGGAETQYF. CDR3 in DNA: TGTGCCAGCAGCCAGGGGGGGGCTGAGACCCAGTACTTC.

V is TRBV30 and J is TRBJ1-3; no clear D. CDR1 and CDR2 from the germline V gene are GTSNPN and SVGIG (reference sequence). The CDR3 sequence is 12 residues long. Deletions cut 0 bases from V and 4 bases from J, with 4 bases between. CDR3 residues: CAWSVDGNTIYF. CDR3 coding DNA: TGTGCCTGGAGTGTGGACGGAAACACCATATATTTT.

The chain recombines TRBV19 with TRBJ1-1; a weak D match, TRBD1 (5 bases). The CDR3 runs 13 residues. The germline gives CDR1 LNHDA, CDR2 SQIVND (reference sequence). V dropped 5 bases and J dropped 4 bases, with 11 bases sitting between them. CDR3 residues: CASSRDGTTEAFF. Written as DNA, the CDR3 is TGTGCCAGTAGTCGGGACGGCACCACTGAAGCTTTCTTT.

This clonotype has a count of ten or more. The CDR3 protein is CASGTGGDYEQYF. The CDR3 DNA is TGTGCCAGCGGTACAGGGGGCGACTACGAGCAGTACTTC. This sequence joins TRBV28 and TRBJ2-7; 9 bases match TRBD1. Losses at the gene ends were 8 bases for V and 3 bases for J; bases not matched to a gene: 5. CDR3 length: 13 residues. Germline loops: CDR1 MDHEN, CDR2 SYDVKM.

Concerning this clonotype itself: With a much larger clone just one base away, this may be a read error. The rearrangement joins TRBV7-3 to TRBJ1-1; D gene uncertain. V was cut by 1 base and J by 6 bases, with 15 bases left in between. The germline V gene has CDR1 SGHTA and CDR2 FQGTGA. This CDR3 has 15 amino acids. This CDR3 reads CASSLKPGFPSEAFF. For the CDR3, the DNA is TGTGCCAGCAGCTTAAAGCCAGGCTTTCCCTCTGAAGCTTTCTTT.

The chain recombines TRBV6-1 with TRBJ2-7; no reliable D call. V lost 4 bases and J lost 6, with 10 bases in between. Germline-derived CDR1 and CDR2 are MNHNS and SASEGT. This CDR3 is built from 12 residues. This CDR3 reads CASSARNSEQYF. The CDR3 DNA sequence: TGTGCCAGCAGTGCCCGAAACAGCGAGCAGTACTTC.

This clonotype was recorded many times. The V gene is TRBV5-1, the J gene TRBJ2-2; TRBD2 matches 14 bases. CDR3 length: 17 amino acids. Germline lookup yields CDR1 SGHRS and CDR2 YFSETQ. V trimming: 1 base; J trimming: 11 bases; junction bases outside the gene matches: 10. The CDR3, as DNA: TGCGCCAGCAGCTTGTTAGGTCGGACTAGCGGGAGGAACGAGCTGTTTTTT. Translated: CASSLLGRTSGRNELFF.

V usage is TRBV11-1 and J usage is TRBJ2-7, with D possibly TRBD2 on 7 matching bases. The CDR3 consists of 14 residues. Trimming took off 5 bases at V and 5 bases at J, with 16 bases between the two ends. Germline CDR1 is SGHAT and CDR2 is FQDESV (reference sequence). CDR3 in DNA: TGTGCCAGCAGCCGAGGGGGGGCTAACGACGAGCAGTACTTC. Translated: CASSRGGANDEQYF.

This clonotype was seen many times. This chain connects TRBV2 to TRBJ2-3; D is unresolved. The germline CDR1 and CDR2 sequences are SNHLY and FYNNEI. This CDR3 spans 15 amino acids. Trimming removed 2 bases from V and 0 bases from J, with 9 bases in between. Written as DNA, the CDR3 is TGTGCCAGCAGTGAAAGTACTCTTAGCACAGATACGCAGTATTTT. As protein: CASSESTLSTDTQYF. The full variable domain, with the rest looked up from reference TRBV2 and TRBJ2-3, is EPEVTQTPSHQVTQMGQEVILRCVPISNHLYFYWYRQILGQKVEFLVSFYNNEISEKSEIFDDQFSVERPDGSNFTLKIRSTKLEDSAMYFCASSESTLSTDTQYFGPGTRLTVL.

This clonotype has a count of ten or more. The chain recombines TRBV10-3 with TRBJ2-3; D may correspond to TRBD1 or TRBD2 (6 bases each). Germline V gives CDR1 ENHRY, CDR2 SYGVKD. Deletions cut 7 bases from V and 4 bases from J, with 12 bases between. The CDR3 is made up of 13 amino acids. CDR3 protein: CAITGGASDTQYF. The CDR3 DNA reads TGTGCCATCACCGGGGGCGCATCAGATACGCAGTATTTT.